Sequencing of this T cell receptor (beta chain) was carried out in a study of shared clonotypes between healthy human individuals. Germline V gene sequence: CDR1 SGHTA, CDR2 FQGNSA. V lost 5 bases, J lost 7 bases, and 13 bases stayed unmatched. The CDR3 is made up of 16 amino acids. Profiling relied on immunoSEQ multiplex PCR, and the TCRdb table lists in-frame clones only, not all of them. The sample holds about 490,000 clones; approximately 84% are singletons and the top ten take 12%. The sequence derives from a woman aged 40 to 55 in good health. Some clones in this sample may be carry-over from other donors' samples. What was sequenced was PBMCs. The rearrangement uses TRBV7-2 and TRBJ2-1, with TRBD2 identical over 8 bases. The CDR3 region has the DNA TGTGCCAGCAGCCCCCCCGGGACTAGAAGAGGAAATGAGCAGTTCTTC. It translates to CASSPPGTRRGNEQFF.